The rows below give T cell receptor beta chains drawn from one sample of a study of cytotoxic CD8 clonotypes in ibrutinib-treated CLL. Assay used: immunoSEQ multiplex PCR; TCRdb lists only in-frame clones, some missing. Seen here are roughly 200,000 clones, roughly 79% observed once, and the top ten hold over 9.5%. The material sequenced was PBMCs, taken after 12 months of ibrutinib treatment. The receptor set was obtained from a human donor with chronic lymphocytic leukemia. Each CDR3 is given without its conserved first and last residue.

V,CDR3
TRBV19,ASSIEGIGSTNRNQPQH
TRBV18,ASYTGERFSSGANVLT
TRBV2,ASRLTVMNTEAF
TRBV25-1,ASRGGLAGGLHRETQY
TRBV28,ASSLVHHYGYT
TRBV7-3,ASSFTGGPQETQY
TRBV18,ASSPRGQAVGETQY
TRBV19,ASYGGYQPQH
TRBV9,ASSSRSTTLAEAF
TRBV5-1,ASSLDGGNRGQPQH
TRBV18,ASSPQTEANYGYT
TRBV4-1,ASSQGQVSIYEQY
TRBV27,ASSPTGFNYEQY
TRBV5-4,ASSLSGQSYNEQF
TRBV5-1,ASSLAGRQGDTGELF
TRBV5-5,ASSSGLAGGITYEQY
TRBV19,ASSQDRVGGELF
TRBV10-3,ATFRQGGTEAF
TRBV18,ASSPRTSGGQETQY
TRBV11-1,ASSLAGDAGGYT
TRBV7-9,ASSHDRYGLGYT
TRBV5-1,ASSLIQSSTDTQY
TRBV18,ASSPRTATNEKLF
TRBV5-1,ASSGTSGSYEQY
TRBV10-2,ASSDRDRGSNTEAF
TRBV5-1,ASSLGSSGNTIY
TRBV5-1,ASSLLFGTNEQF
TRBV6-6,ASSTDRYSNQPQH
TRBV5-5,ASQSRGPEWEKLF
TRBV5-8,ASSLRLDQPQH
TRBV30,AWSEVRGESGNTIY
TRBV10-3,AIGAGGLREHYGYT
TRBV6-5,ASSYGGRTGEKLF